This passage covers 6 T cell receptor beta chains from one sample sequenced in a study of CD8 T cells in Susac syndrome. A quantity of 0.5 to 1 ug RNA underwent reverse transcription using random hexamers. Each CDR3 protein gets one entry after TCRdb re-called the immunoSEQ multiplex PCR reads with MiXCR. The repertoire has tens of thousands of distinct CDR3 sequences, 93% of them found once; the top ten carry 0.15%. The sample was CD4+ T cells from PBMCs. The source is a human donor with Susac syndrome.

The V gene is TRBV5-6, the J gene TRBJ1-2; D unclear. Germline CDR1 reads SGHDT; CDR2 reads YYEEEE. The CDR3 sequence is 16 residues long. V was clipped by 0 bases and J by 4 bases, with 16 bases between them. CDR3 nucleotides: TGTGCCAGCAGCTTGGCCGGCTGGGGTGTCTTCTATGGCTACACCTTC. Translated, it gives CASSLAGWGVFYGYTF. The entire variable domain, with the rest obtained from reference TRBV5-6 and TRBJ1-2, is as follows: DAGVTQSPTHLIKTRGQQVTLRCSPKSGHDTVSWYQQALGQGPQFIFQYYEEEERQRGNFPDRFSGHQFPNYSSELNVNALLLGDSALYLCASSLAGWGVFYGYTFGSGTRLTVV.

In nucleotides, the CDR3 is TGCGCCAGCAGCTCTCAAGGGGGAACGAGCACAGATACGCAGTATTTT. Its translation is CASSSQGGTSTDTQYF. V is TRBV5-1 and J is TRBJ2-3, with D possibly being TRBD1 (6 bases). The CDR3 consists of 16 residues. Germline V lookup: CDR1 SGHRS, CDR2 YFSETQ. Trimming shortened V by 3 bases and J by 0 bases, and 14 bases separated the two germline ends.

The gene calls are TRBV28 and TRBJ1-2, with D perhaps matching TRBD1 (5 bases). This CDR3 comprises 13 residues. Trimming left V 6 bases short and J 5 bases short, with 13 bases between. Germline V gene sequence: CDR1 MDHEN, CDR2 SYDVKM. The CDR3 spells CASSLQEPYGYTF. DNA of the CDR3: TGTGCCAGCAGCCTACAGGAGCCGTATGGCTACACCTTC.

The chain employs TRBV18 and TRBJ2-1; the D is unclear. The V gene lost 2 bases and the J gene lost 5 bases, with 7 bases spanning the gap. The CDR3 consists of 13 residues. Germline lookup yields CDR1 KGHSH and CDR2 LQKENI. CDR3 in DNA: TGTGCCAGCTCACCAATTAGGAACAATGAGCAGTTCTTC. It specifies CASSPIRNNEQFF.

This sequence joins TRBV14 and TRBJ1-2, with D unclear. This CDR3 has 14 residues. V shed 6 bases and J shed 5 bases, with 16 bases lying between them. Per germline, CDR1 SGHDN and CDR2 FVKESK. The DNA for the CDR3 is TGTGCCAGCAGTTACCTCGGGCCTCTTTATGGCTACACCTTC. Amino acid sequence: CASSYLGPLYGYTF.

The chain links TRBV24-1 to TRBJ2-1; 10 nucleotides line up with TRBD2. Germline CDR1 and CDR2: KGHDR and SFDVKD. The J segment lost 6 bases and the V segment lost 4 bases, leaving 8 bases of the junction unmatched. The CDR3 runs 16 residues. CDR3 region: CATSDLKRGGLNEQFF. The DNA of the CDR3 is TGTGCCACCAGTGACCTGAAGCGGGGGGGACTCAATGAGCAGTTCTTC.